The 15 T cell receptor beta chains listed next were all sequenced from one sample in a study of cytomegalovirus exposure and HLA in healthy donors. A multiplex PCR was run with 60 Vbeta primers and 13 Jbeta primers. The repertoire was sequenced with immunoSEQ multiplex PCR; TCRdb's copy has only in-frame clones and lacks some. This sample has over 90,000 clones; approximately 79% occur once, and the top ten carry about 4%. The sequenced material came from PBMCs. Receptors were obtained from a man aged 50 to 59 in good health and CMV-seropositive.

The gene calls are TRBV7-9 and TRBJ2-1; TRBD2 matches 8 bases. CDR1 is SEHNR, CDR2 FQNEAQ, per germline (reference sequence). The CDR3 contains 14 residues. J was trimmed by 8 bases and V by 8 bases; bases with no gene match: 11. This CDR3 reads CASHEAGVKDEQFF. CDR3 in DNA: TGTGCCAGCCATGAAGCGGGAGTTAAGGATGAGCAGTTCTTC.

This clone was counted a single time. The chain has TRBV19 and TRBJ2-1; the match to TRBD2 covers 8 bases. The CDR3 consists of 17 residues. CDR1 LNHDA and CDR2 SQIVND come from the germline V gene (reference sequence). Trimming cost V 3 bases and J 7 bases; bases outside gene matches: 14. The CDR3 loop is CASSITSGTPGPNEQFF. Written as DNA, the CDR3 is TGTGCCAGTAGTATTACTAGCGGAACTCCCGGCCCGAATGAGCAGTTCTTC.

This clone is a singleton in its sample. J is TRBJ2-1 and V is TRBV4-2, with 10 bases matching TRBD1. Trimming cost V 3 bases and J 3 bases; bases outside gene matches: 8. CDR3 length: 17 residues. Looked up from germline, CDR1 is LGHNA and CDR2 is YNFKEQ. The CDR3 loop is CASSQDPRDRGYNEQFF. Here the CDR3 DNA reads TGTGCCAGCAGCCAGGACCCCCGGGACAGGGGCTACAATGAGCAGTTCTTC.

The CDR3 bases are TGTGCCAGCAGCCGATCCTCCGGGACTAGCCATAGCTCCTACAATGAGCAGTTCTTC. Residues: CASSRSSGTSHSSYNEQFF. This sequence joins TRBV11-2 and TRBJ2-1, with 9 nucleotides matching TRBD2. J lost 0 bases, V lost 5 bases, and 14 bases had no gene match. The CDR3 is 19 amino acids. CDR1 and CDR2 from the germline V gene are SGHAT and FQNNGV.

This chain links TRBV5-5 with TRBJ1-2; perhaps TRBD1 as D (5 bases). The CDR3 has 15 amino acids. The germline CDR1 and CDR2 sequences are SGHKS and YYEKEE (reference sequence). The germline V and J ends were trimmed by 4 bases and 8 bases, with 21 bases remaining between them. The chain's CDR3 is CASSPVGGGGGGYTF. In DNA, the CDR3 is TGTGCCAGCAGCCCCGTGGGGGGAGGAGGTGGCGGCTACACCTTC.

The V and J genes are TRBV27 and TRBJ2-1; the match to TRBD2 covers 8 bases. The CDR3 length is 14 residues. The trim removed 4 bases at V and 6 bases at J, leaving 5 bases unmatched. Germline CDR1 reads MNHEY; CDR2 reads SMNVEV (reference sequence). DNA of the CDR3: TGTGCCAGCAGTTACACGGGAGGGCCCAATGAGCAGTTCTTC. Translating gives CASSYTGGPNEQFF.

The V gene is TRBV9, the J gene TRBJ2-1; 12 bases fit TRBD2. The trim removed 0 bases at V and 15 bases at J, leaving 4 bases unmatched. There are 13 residues in the CDR3. In germline, CDR1 is SGDLS, CDR2 YYNGEE. CDR3 sequence: CASSVASGRAMFF. The CDR3 DNA follows: TGTGCCAGCAGCGTAGCTAGCGGGAGGGCAATGTTCTTC.

V gene TRBV19 combines with J gene TRBJ1-2; 8 bases agree with TRBD1. Germline assignment: CDR1 LNHDA and CDR2 SQIVND (reference sequence). V lost 5 bases to trimming and J lost 7 bases; unmatched junction nucleotides: 9. This CDR3 region has 14 residues. The CDR3 nucleotides read TGTGCCAGTAGTGTACTACAGGGGGTGGCTGGCTACACCTTC. It is translated as CASSVLQGVAGYTF.

The rearrangement links TRBV5-1 to TRBJ2-3; 10 positions agree with TRBD1. The germline CDR1 and CDR2 sequences are SGHRS and YFSETQ. There are 14 residues in the CDR3. With 3 bases clipped from V and 4 bases from J, the junction kept 2 bases outside the gene matches. This CDR3 is CASSSDRGADTQYF. The CDR3 region has the DNA TGCGCCAGCAGCTCGGACAGGGGGGCAGATACGCAGTATTTT.

This clone was detected a few times. The chain joins TRBV28 to TRBJ2-7, with TRBD1 as a possible D gene (5 bases). The CDR3 runs 15 residues. V lost 5 bases and J lost 2, with 16 bases in between. CDR1 MDHEN and CDR2 SYDVKM come from the germline V gene. In DNA, the CDR3 is TGTGCCAGCAGTCCCGACGTGGGGCCCCCCTACGAGCAGTACTTC. Encoded protein: CASSPDVGPPYEQYF.

The V and J genes are TRBV30 and TRBJ1-5; unclear D gene. The CDR3 is 14 residues long. Germline V gene sequence: CDR1 GTSNPN, CDR2 SVGIG (reference sequence). V was cut by 0 bases and J by 0 bases, with 6 bases left in between. CDR3 amino acids: CAWSVFSSNQPQHF. The CDR3 nucleotides are TGTGCCTGGAGTGTTTTCAGTAGCAATCAGCCCCAGCATTTT.

This clone appeared a few times. V and J are TRBV7-9 and TRBJ2-7; 8 positions match TRBD2. The CDR3 sequence is 13 residues long. Germline V gene data show CDR1 as SEHNR and CDR2 as FQNEAQ (reference sequence). After removal of 4 bases from V and 6 bases from J, the junction contained 5 bases not matched to a gene. CDR3 coding DNA: TGTGCCAGCAGCTCTGGACTAGCCCTCGAGCAGTACTTC. Protein sequence: CASSSGLALEQYF.

V usage is TRBV28 and J usage is TRBJ2-2; the D gene is possibly TRBD2 (6 bases). The CDR3 is made up of 17 amino acids. Germline CDR1 is MDHEN and CDR2 is SYDVKM. Deletions cut 4 bases from V and 1 base from J, with 16 bases between. Written as DNA, the CDR3 is TGTGCCAGCAGTTCCCCGGTTTTAGCGGTGAACACCGGGGAGCTGTTTTTT. Residues: CASSSPVLAVNTGELFF.

The chain joins TRBV25-1 to TRBJ1-3; TRBD1 agrees at 7 bases. Per germline, CDR1 MGHDK and CDR2 SYGVNS. With 4 bases clipped from V and 0 bases from J, the junction kept 9 bases outside the gene matches. There are 17 residues in the CDR3. The CDR3 here is CASSALDRNFSGNTIYF. The CDR3 bases are TGTGCCAGCAGTGCCTTGGACAGGAATTTCTCTGGAAACACCATATATTTT.

The chain couples TRBV28 to TRBJ2-1; TRBD2 agrees at 9 bases. CDR3 length equals 14 residues. V trimming: 6 bases; J trimming: 9 bases; junction bases outside the gene matches: 9. The germline V gene has CDR1 MDHEN and CDR2 SYDVKM. CDR3 protein: CASRRTGTSSEQFF. The CDR3 DNA follows: TGTGCCAGCAGGAGAACAGGGACTAGCTCTGAGCAGTTCTTC.